The 23 T cell receptor beta chains below were found in one sample sequenced in a study of shared clonotypes between healthy human individuals. Using immunoSEQ multiplex PCR, the repertoire was profiled, and TCRdb retains in-frame clones only, with some absent. The data contain some 2,100,000 clones, 90% to 96% of them seen just once; the ten biggest clones take up roughly 0.13%. Sequencing input: naive CD4+ T cells sorted from blood. Subset indicated: CD45RA+ positively selected. The receptor source for this set is a man aged 18-30 years in good health.

The rearrangement joins TRBV7-6 to TRBJ2-1, with 8 nucleotides matching TRBD2. V gave up 1 base and J gave up 9 bases; unmatched junction bases: 11. The CDR3 is made up of 16 amino acids. From germline, CDR1 is SGHVS and CDR2 FNYEAQ. In DNA, the CDR3 is TGTGCCAGCAGCTTAGACGAGGCGGGGGGTTTGCGTGAGCAGTTCTTC. Its translation is CASSLDEAGGLREQFF.

The chain recombines TRBV6-4 with TRBJ2-7, with 10 bases aligning to TRBD2. V trimming: 4 bases; J trimming: 2 bases; junction bases outside the gene matches: 14. This CDR3 comprises 18 residues. Germline loops: CDR1 MRHNA, CDR2 SNTAGT. The chain's CDR3 is CASSGKRGGFQEAYEQYF. The CDR3 nucleotides read TGTGCCAGCAGTGGTAAGCGGGGGGGGTTCCAAGAAGCCTACGAGCAGTACTTC.

The chain couples TRBV10-3 to TRBJ2-7, with TRBD1 identical over 7 bases. CDR1 and CDR2 (germline): ENHRY, SYGVKD. The V gene end was trimmed by 5 bases and the J gene end by 0 bases; junction bases not matched to a gene: 7. The CDR3 covers 15 residues. The CDR3 nucleotides read TGTGCCATCAGTAAAGGACAGGAGATCTCCTACGAGCAGTACTTC. This encodes CAISKGQEISYEQYF.

The V gene is TRBV13, the J gene TRBJ2-7, with D tentatively TRBD1 (6 bases). Germline loops: CDR1 PRHDT, CDR2 FYEKMQ (reference sequence). The CDR3 runs 14 residues. With 5 bases removed from V and 7 bases from J, the gap between germline ends came to 18 bases. The chain's CDR3 is CASSPHTGSGEQYF. The CDR3 DNA is TGTGCCAGCAGCCCACATACAGGGTCCGGAGAGCAGTACTTC.

This clone appeared a single time. The chain uses TRBV1 and TRBJ2-5; the table calls TRBD2, which could not be checked here. TRBV1 is designated a pseudogene. CDR3 size: 21 residues. The chain's CDR3 is CTSSQDQGHFPSSGGWETQYF. The CDR3 DNA reads TGCACCAGCAGCCAAGATCAGGGACATTTTCCGTCTAGCGGGGGGTGGGAGACCCAGTACTTC.

This rearrangement joins TRBV7-2 to TRBJ2-2; 7 nucleotides agree with TRBD1. The junction had 7 bases not matched to a gene; V was cut back by 6 bases and J by 6 bases. Germline V gene sequence: CDR1 SGHTA, CDR2 FQGNSA. This CDR3 spans 14 amino acids. The CDR3 loop reads CASRTTGVPGELFF. Here the CDR3 DNA reads TGTGCCAGCAGGACAACAGGGGTCCCCGGGGAGCTGTTTTTT.

The chain links TRBV28 to TRBJ2-3; no firm D call. The CDR3 is 14 residues long. Germline lookup yields CDR1 MDHEN and CDR2 SYDVKM. Trimming removed 4 bases from V and 5 bases from J, with 13 bases in between. CDR3 protein: CASSSGLRVDTQYF. The DNA for the CDR3 is TGTGCCAGCAGTTCGGGTCTCAGAGTAGATACGCAGTATTTT.

The chain recombines TRBV4-1 with TRBJ2-7; maybe TRBD1 (6 bases). Looked up from germline, CDR1 is MGHRA and CDR2 is YSYEKL. The CDR3 runs 13 residues. The V end lost 4 bases, the J end lost 6 bases, and 13 bases lay between the germline ends. As DNA, the CDR3 is TGCGCCAGCAGCCGCATCGGACAGTTCGAGCAGTACTTC. Translated: CASSRIGQFEQYF.

The rearrangement joins TRBV9 to TRBJ1-1; a weak D match, TRBD1 (5 bases). The CDR3 is 14 amino acids. The V and J ends lost 6 bases and 5 bases respectively, with 17 bases between them. CDR1 is SGDLS and CDR2 is YYNGEE in the germline V gene. CDR3 DNA sequence: TGTGCCAGCACGTCCCAGGCGGAGGGGACTGAAGCTTTCTTT. Protein sequence: CASTSQAEGTEAFF.

The V call is TRBV7-2, the J call TRBJ2-5; TRBD2 agrees at 12 bases. Germline CDR1 is SGHTA and CDR2 is FQGNSA. V dropped 4 bases and J dropped 6; count of bases not matched to a gene: 6. CDR3 length: 15 residues. This CDR3 reads CASSSRTSGKQTQYF. In nucleotides, the CDR3 is TGTGCCAGCAGCTCGAGGACTAGCGGGAAGCAGACCCAGTACTTC.

This clone was recorded once. V is TRBV7-2 and J is TRBJ1-3; D not certain. Looked up from germline, CDR1 is SGHTA and CDR2 is FQGNSA. Deletions cut 2 bases from V and 0 bases from J, with 14 bases between. There are 17 residues in the CDR3. This chain's CDR3 is CASSLRGPHLSGNTIYF. The CDR3 DNA reads TGTGCCAGCAGCTTACGAGGTCCACACCTCTCTGGAAACACCATATATTTT. Combining the CDR3 with reference TRBV7-2 and TRBJ1-3 gives the whole variable domain GAGVSQSPSNKVTEKGKDVELRCDPISGHTALYWYRQSLGQGLEFLIYFQGNSAPDKSGLPSDRFSAERTGGSVSTLTIQRTQQEDSAVYLCASSLRGPHLSGNTIYFGEGSWLTVV.

J is TRBJ2-5 and V is TRBV5-6, with 8 bases identical to TRBD1. The CDR3 consists of 16 residues. J lost 5 bases, V lost 3 bases, and 12 bases had no gene match. Germline CDR1 reads SGHDT; CDR2 reads YYEEEE. The CDR3 spells CASSSGGTGGWETQYF. The CDR3 region has the DNA TGTGCCAGCAGCTCCGGTGGTACAGGGGGGTGGGAGACCCAGTACTTC.

J is TRBJ2-7 and V is TRBV6-1; 13 bases align to TRBD2. Losses at the gene ends were 6 bases for V and 3 bases for J; bases not matched to a gene: 5. The CDR3 is 15 amino acids. CDR1 and CDR2 (germline): MNHNS, SASEGT. In DNA, the CDR3 is TGTGCCAGCAGAGCCGGGACTAGCGGGGTCTACGAGCAGTACTTC. Translating it yields CASRAGTSGVYEQYF.

The V and J genes are TRBV5-1 and TRBJ2-2, with no clear D. Looked up from germline, CDR1 is SGHRS and CDR2 is YFSETQ. V was pared by 5 bases and J by 4 bases, with 9 bases between. The CDR3 extends over 13 amino acids. This CDR3 reads CASRVPSTGELFF. In DNA form, the CDR3 reads TGCGCCAGCAGGGTCCCCAGCACCGGGGAGCTGTTTTTT.

This clone was observed once. The chain employs TRBV7-8 and TRBJ2-5, with 12 bases aligning to TRBD2. Germline V gene lookup returns CDR1 SGHVS and CDR2 FQNEAQ. CDR3 length equals 16 residues. The V gene end was trimmed by 5 bases and the J gene end by 2 bases; junction bases not matched to a gene: 6. This chain's CDR3 is CASSQRLAGVQETQYF. CDR3 nucleotide sequence: TGTGCCAGCAGCCAACGACTAGCGGGGGTTCAAGAGACCCAGTACTTC. The complete variable domain, with remaining parts taken from reference TRBV7-8 and TRBJ2-5, reads GAGVSQSPRYKVAKRGQDVALRCDPISGHVSLFWYQQALGQGPEFLTYFQNEAQLDKSGLPSDRFFAERPEGSVSTLKIQRTQQEDSAVYLCASSQRLAGVQETQYFGPGTRLLVL.

This chain connects TRBV6-1 to TRBJ2-7; 9 nucleotides align to TRBD1. Germline V CDR1 and CDR2: MNHNS, SASEGT. The CDR3 totals 15 residues. The J segment lost 2 bases and the V segment lost 6 bases, leaving 8 bases of the junction unmatched. The CDR3 loop reads CASSGQGSFAYEQYF. CDR3 nucleotides: TGTGCCAGCAGCGGACAGGGGTCTTTTGCCTACGAGCAGTACTTC.

This clone came up once. For the CDR3, the DNA is TGCGCCAGCAGTCCTGTGGGACAGGGGGGATGCTCCTCACCCCTCCACTTT. This translates into CASSPVGQGGCSSPLHF. The chain combines TRBV23-1 with TRBJ1-6, with 11 bases that match TRBD1. TRBV23-1 counts as an open reading frame of uncertain function. Unmatched junction bases numbered 12, after V lost 4 bases and J lost 10 bases. There are 17 residues in the CDR3.

This chain joins TRBV28 and TRBJ1-5; D perhaps matches TRBD1 (5 bases). Trimming removed 8 bases from V and 2 bases from J, with 16 bases in between. This CDR3 comprises 15 residues. Looked up from germline, CDR1 is MDHEN and CDR2 is SYDVKM. The CDR3 DNA reads as TGTGCCAGCCTCCCCGGGACGGTCGGCAATCAGCCCCAGCATTTT. This sequence encodes CASLPGTVGNQPQHF. Based on the CDR3 plus reference TRBV28 and TRBJ1-5, the full variable domain is DVKVTQSSRYLVKRTGEKVFLECVQDMDHENMFWYRQDPGLGLRLIYFSYDVKMKEKGDIPEGYSVSREKKERFSLILESASTNQTSMYLCASLPGTVGNQPQHFGDGTRLSIL.

This clone was counted a single time. A much larger clone is a single base away; this may be a read error. V is TRBV5-1 and J is TRBJ1-2, with unresolved D. Trimming stripped 0 bases from V and 2 bases from J, with 5 bases between. Germline V CDR1 and CDR2: SGHRS, YFSETQ. This CDR3 is 13 amino acids long. The CDR3 region has the DNA TGCGCCAGCAGCTTGGTACAGAACTATGGCTACACCTTC. Encoded protein: CASSLVQNYGYTF.

This chain connects TRBV5-1 to TRBJ2-2; TRBD1 might be the D (6 bases). The CDR3 is 15 residues long. The V gene's germline CDR1 is SGHRS and CDR2 YFSETQ. With 2 bases removed from V and 6 bases from J, the gap between germline ends came to 14 bases. The DNA of the CDR3 is TGCGCCAGCAGCTTTTTGGGGGCAGGGGCCGGGGAGCTGTTTTTT. Encoded protein: CASSFLGAGAGELFF.

V gene TRBV2 combines with J gene TRBJ1-2; 10 bases fit TRBD1. CDR3 length: 13 amino acids. The J segment lost 8 bases and the V segment lost 2 bases, leaving 2 bases of the junction unmatched. CDR1 is SNHLY, CDR2 FYNNEI, per germline. DNA of the CDR3: TGTGCCAGCAGTGAAAGGGACAGGGGCGGCTACACCTTC. Its protein product is CASSERDRGGYTF.

The chain employs TRBV5-1 and TRBJ2-7, with 12 positions matching TRBD1. The ends lost 0 bases at V and 4 bases at J; junction bases unmatched: 2. This CDR3 has 15 amino acids. Germline V gene lookup returns CDR1 SGHRS and CDR2 YFSETQ. The CDR3 sequence: CASSLEGQGAYEQYF. The DNA for the CDR3 is TGCGCCAGCAGCTTGGAGGGACAGGGGGCATACGAGCAGTACTTC.

This clone was observed a handful of times. Additional DNA sequences in this sample encode the identical CDR3. This rearrangement joins TRBV9 to TRBJ2-2, with D possibly matching TRBD2 (5 bases). Germline CDR1 reads SGDLS; CDR2 reads YYNGEE. The V gene lost 0 bases and the J gene lost 0 bases, with 9 bases spanning the gap. The CDR3 totals 16 residues. The CDR3: CASSVGAEANTGELFF. As DNA, the CDR3 is TGTGCCAGCAGCGTAGGAGCGGAGGCGAACACCGGGGAGCTGTTTTTT.